These T cell receptor beta chains were read from a single sample in a study of T cells in localized non-small cell lung cancer. Sequenced by immunoSEQ multiplex PCR; TCRdb stores in-frame clones only, minus some. The data hold about 33,000 clones, with around 92% observed a single time. The sequences come from peripheral blood, collected before any cancer treatment. Receptors originate from a female donor at least 60 years old with stage I lung adenocarcinoma. The CDR3 runs from the conserved cysteine through the conserved F or W.

J: TRBJ1-2
V: TRBV7-9
CDR3: CASSLGGLGYGYTF

J: TRBJ1-4
V: TRBV6-5
CDR3: CASSDGVNNEKLFF

J: TRBJ1-5
V: TRBV5-6
CDR3: CASSLAGRDNQPQHF

J: TRBJ2-5
V: TRBV27
CDR3: CASSLRWAGAQETQYF

J: TRBJ2-3
V: TRBV6-1
CDR3: CASTYGGGPPDTQYF

J: TRBJ2-7
V: TRBV4-3
CDR3: CASSRDRGDYEQYF

J: TRBJ2-5
V: TRBV5-1
CDR3: CASSSTSGGQETQYF

J: TRBJ1-2
V: TRBV5-1
CDR3: CASTLGGDYGYTF

J: TRBJ1-2
V: TRBV4-3
CDR3: CASSQDASYGYTF

J: TRBJ1-1
V: TRBV10-3
CDR3: CAISEGGEGTNTEAFF

J: TRBJ1-3
V: TRBV2
CDR3: CASRDGTASGNTIYF

J: TRBJ1-2
V: TRBV5-1
CDR3: CASSGDLGRGRGGYTF

J: TRBJ1-2
V: TRBV11-3
CDR3: CASSLGRGRGSEYGYTF

J: TRBJ2-5
V: TRBV4-3
CDR3: CASSPTGGETQYF

J: TRBJ1-3
V: TRBV9
CDR3: CASSFWERPDSGNTIYF